This passage covers 10 T cell receptor beta chains from one sample sequenced in a study of identical twins. From the 5' RACE reads, TCRdb called clonotypes with MiXCR, one entry per CDR3 protein. In the table there are roughly 220,000 distinct CDR3 sequences, approximately 7.1% of which are singletons. These data were also reused for a study on T cells expressing NK-cell markers.

The sample was CD8+ T cells sorted from blood. The receptors were gathered from a woman aged 18-29 years in good health.

This chain uses TRBV18 with TRBJ2-3; D perhaps matches TRBD1 (6 bases). Per the germline V gene, CDR1 is KGHSH and CDR2 is LQKENI. The CDR3 covers 15 residues. Trimming stripped 6 bases from V and 4 bases from J, with 17 bases between. The CDR3 DNA reads as TGTGCCAGCTCTCCCCGAGGGGGAGAGGCAGATACGCAGTATTTT. Protein: CASSPRGGEADTQYF.

The table lists this clonotype with a few counts. In DNA, the CDR3 is TGTGCCAGCAGGTTAGGGACACTGGACAATGAGCAGTTCTTC. Translated, it gives CASRLGTLDNEQFF. The V gene is TRBV27, the J gene TRBJ2-1, with D perhaps matching TRBD1 (6 bases). Trimming removed 6 bases at V and 5 bases at J, with 14 bases between. Germline CDR1 MNHEY, CDR2 SMNVEV (reference sequence). This CDR3 contains 14 residues.

The chain has TRBV6-2 or TRBV6-3 and TRBJ2-7, with 11 nucleotides matching TRBD2. V lost 0 bases and J lost 0; bases outside the gene matches: 1. Germline-derived CDR1 and CDR2 are MNHEY and SVGEGT. This CDR3 is 16 amino acids long. The CDR3 loop reads CASSYSTSGNSYEQYF. Here the CDR3 DNA reads TGTGCCAGCAGTTACTCGACTAGCGGGAACTCCTACGAGCAGTACTTC.

This clonotype came up many times. This rearrangement joins TRBV5-1 to TRBJ2-5; D is possibly TRBD1 or TRBD2 (5 bases each). The ends were cut back, 6 bases at V and 3 bases at J, with 18 bases in the middle. The length of the CDR3 is 15 residues. Germline assignment: CDR1 SGHRS and CDR2 YFSETQ. The CDR3 DNA sequence: TGCGCCAGCACCCGGTGGGGACCGCCGAAAGAGACCCAGTACTTC. It is translated as CASTRWGPPKETQYF.

The chain links TRBV6-1 to TRBJ2-7, with a possible D match to TRBD2 (6 bases). In germline, CDR1 is MNHNS, CDR2 SASEGT. The V and J ends lost 11 bases and 2 bases respectively, with 25 bases between them. The CDR3 runs 16 residues. CDR3 DNA: TGTGCCGCCATGGATCATATGGGGACTTTACCCTACGAGCAGTACTTC. It translates to CAAMDHMGTLPYEQYF.

This clonotype occurred many times. Here the CDR3 DNA reads TGTGCCAGCAGTACAGGGAGTCGGCCCTACGAGCAGTACTTC. It translates to CASSTGSRPYEQYF. J is TRBJ2-7 and V is TRBV12-3 or TRBV12-4, with TRBD1 as a possible D gene (6 bases). The V end lost 5 bases, the J end lost 2 bases, and 13 bases lay between the germline ends. CDR3 length: 14 amino acids.

This clonotype was counted many times. This chain uses TRBV9 with TRBJ1-3, with D hard to call. Germline V gene lookup returns CDR1 SGDLS and CDR2 YYNGEE. The germline V and J ends were trimmed by 0 bases and 0 bases, with 7 bases remaining between them. This CDR3 comprises 15 residues. The CDR3 spells CASSVEGNSGNTIYF. For the CDR3, the DNA is TGTGCCAGCAGCGTAGAGGGAAACTCTGGAAACACCATATATTTT.

V usage is TRBV25-1 and J usage is TRBJ2-3, with D perhaps matching TRBD1 (5 bases). V lost 2 bases and J lost 2, with 14 bases in between. Per germline, CDR1 MGHDK and CDR2 SYGVNS. CDR3 size: 16 residues. Here the CDR3 reads CASSEPKGKNTDTQYF. The CDR3 bases are TGTGCCAGCAGTGAACCGAAGGGGAAAAACACAGATACGCAGTATTTT.

This clonotype has just a few counts. This sequence joins TRBV24-1 and TRBJ2-7; a possible D gene is TRBD1 (6 bases). The germline V gene has CDR1 KGHDR and CDR2 SFDVKD. V was clipped by 3 bases and J by 5 bases, with 16 bases between them. The CDR3 covers 15 residues. This chain's CDR3 is CATSDSKGTTDEQYF. CDR3 DNA sequence: TGTGCCACCAGTGATAGCAAGGGGACAACTGACGAGCAGTACTTC.

The chain has TRBV27 and TRBJ2-7; the D is unclear. CDR1 MNHEY and CDR2 SMNVEV come from the germline V gene (reference sequence). The CDR3 runs to 16 residues. V was cut by 4 bases and J by 5 bases, with 21 bases left in between. The CDR3: CASSSQRARPLNEQYF. The CDR3 bases are TGTGCCAGCAGTTCCCAAAGGGCGAGACCCCTCAACGAGCAGTACTTC.